The clone carrying this T cell receptor beta chain was detected many times. The ends lost 4 bases at V and 4 bases at J; junction bases unmatched: 3. This CDR3 has 13 amino acids. Germline CDR1 is SGHRS and CDR2 is YFSETQ. The data stem from a study of T-cell reconstitution after alpha-beta-depleted transplantation in children. Unique molecular identifiers were incorporated during preparation of the TCRbeta library. MiXCR, applied by TCRdb to the PCR reads, yields one record per CDR3 protein. This table has hundreds of thousands of distinct CDR3 sequences, around 13% appearing once. This specimen consisted of PBMCs, obtained before TCRalphabeta/CD19-depleted stem cell transplant. This clonotype was obtained from a girl aged 2 to 9 with congenital amegakaryocytic thrombocytopenia, due to receive a stem cell transplant. This rearrangement joins TRBV5-1 to TRBJ1-1; 8 nucleotides align to TRBD1. The CDR3: CASSGDRGTEAFF. In DNA form, the CDR3 reads TGCGCCAGCAGCGGTGACAGGGGCACTGAAGCTTTCTTT.